The entry below gives a single T cell receptor (beta chain) sequence along with its context. Its antigen remains unidentified. Phenotypically, stem-like memory CD8+ T cells (TSTEM) were characterized as CCR7+ PD-1- TIGIT-. Per germline, CDR1 KGHSH and CDR2 LQKENI. The CDR3 covers 15 residues. This specimen comes from a study of human CD8 memory T cell subsets. Study outcomes and limitations: Few clonotypes were shared between stem-like memory and precursor exhausted T cells. Similarly high diversity was seen in stem-like memory and precursor exhausted T cells, but not in effector memory cells.

By UMI-labeled 5' RACE, the TCR beta libraries were made. Per the authors' pipeline: Functional CDR3 beta clonotype counts ranged from 3,000 to 18,000 in each TCR beta library. One entry per CDR3 protein, without DNA, is what TCRdb gives after re-calling the 5' RACE reads. These V and J calls derive from TCRdb rather than the authors' analysis. This listing includes about 17,000 distinct CDR3 sequences. The gene calls are TRBV18 and TRBJ2-7. Sequenced input: CD8+ stem-like memory T cells (TSCM and TCM) sorted from PBMCs. Subset meaning: stem-like memory CD8 T cells (TSTEM), CCR7+ PD-1- TIGIT-. The TCR sequence derives from a human donor in good health. This chain's CDR3 is CASSPLVGSSYEQYF.